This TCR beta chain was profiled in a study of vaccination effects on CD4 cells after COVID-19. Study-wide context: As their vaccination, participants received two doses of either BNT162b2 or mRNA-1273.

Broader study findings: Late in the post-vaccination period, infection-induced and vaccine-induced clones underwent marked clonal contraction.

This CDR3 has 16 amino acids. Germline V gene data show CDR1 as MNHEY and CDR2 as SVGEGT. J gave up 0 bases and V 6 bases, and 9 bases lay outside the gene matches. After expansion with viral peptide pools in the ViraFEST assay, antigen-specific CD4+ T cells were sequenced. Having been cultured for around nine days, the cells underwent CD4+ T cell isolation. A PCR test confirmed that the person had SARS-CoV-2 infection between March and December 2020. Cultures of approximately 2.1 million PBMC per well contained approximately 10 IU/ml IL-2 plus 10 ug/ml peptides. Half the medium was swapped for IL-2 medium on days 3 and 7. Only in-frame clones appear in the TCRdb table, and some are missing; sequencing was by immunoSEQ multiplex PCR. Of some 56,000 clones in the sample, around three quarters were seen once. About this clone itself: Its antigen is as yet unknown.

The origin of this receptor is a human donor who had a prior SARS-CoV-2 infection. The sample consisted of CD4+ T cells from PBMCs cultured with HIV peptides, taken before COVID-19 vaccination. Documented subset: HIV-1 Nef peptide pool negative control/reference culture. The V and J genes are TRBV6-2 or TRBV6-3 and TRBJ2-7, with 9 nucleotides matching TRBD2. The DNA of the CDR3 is TGTGCCAGCAGCCTACTAGCGGGTCCTCTCTCCTACGAGCAGTACTTC. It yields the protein CASSLLAGPLSYEQYF.